The 32 T cell receptor beta chains presented below share a single source sample, sequenced in a study of blood T cells in healthy people across ages. Combining a sample-barcoded 5' primer with a J-beta primer mix, a second PCR ran for about 7 to 11 cycles. TCRdb ran MiXCR on the 5' RACE reads and lists one entry per CDR3 protein. Of about 1.5 million distinct CDR3 sequences in the sample, roughly 43% were seen once. The sequencing input was blood. These receptors were taken from a young woman in good health.

This clonotype came up a few times. This chain uses TRBV9 with TRBJ2-1; D gene unclear. Trimming pared 4 bases from V and 6 bases from J, leaving 14 bases between. Germline CDR1 is SGDLS and CDR2 is YYNGEE. The CDR3 spans 14 residues. CDR3 sequence: CASSLMTATNEQFF. Written as DNA, the CDR3 is TGTGCCAGCAGCCTTATGACTGCGACCAATGAGCAGTTCTTC.

The chain employs TRBV27 and TRBJ2-2; 8 bases map to TRBD2. The V gene's germline CDR1 is MNHEY and CDR2 SMNVEV (reference sequence). V trimming: 5 bases; J trimming: 3 bases; junction bases outside the gene matches: 8. The CDR3 is made up of 16 amino acids. The CDR3 loop reads CASSQSGGWYTGELFF. CDR3 in DNA: TGTGCCAGCAGTCAAAGCGGGGGTTGGTACACCGGGGAGCTGTTTTTT.

Concerning this clonotype: This may come from a read error, since a much larger clone is one base off. The rearrangement joins TRBV7-9 to TRBJ2-1; TRBD2 matches 8 bases. Trimming cost V 5 bases and J 9 bases; bases outside gene matches: 21. This CDR3 has 18 residues. The germline gives CDR1 SEHNR, CDR2 FQNEAQ (reference sequence). The CDR3: CASSPTGLVTVLRSEQFF. The CDR3 bases are TGTGCCAGCAGCCCCACGGGACTAGTAACGGTCTTACGCAGTGAGCAGTTCTTC.

The table lists this clonotype with many counts. The genes are TRBV7-6 and TRBJ2-7, with D unclear. Germline CDR1 and CDR2: SGHVS and FNYEAQ. The ends were cut back, 0 bases at V and 1 base at J, with 10 bases in the middle. The CDR3 has 15 residues. CDR3: CASSLAAGVSYEQYF. The CDR3 DNA reads as TGTGCCAGCAGCTTAGCCGCAGGCGTTTCCTACGAGCAGTACTTC.

The chain links TRBV7-9 to TRBJ1-6; D remains ambiguous. V dropped 2 bases and J dropped 8 bases, with 7 bases sitting between them. The germline CDR1 and CDR2 sequences are SEHNR and FQNEAQ (reference sequence). The CDR3 has 13 amino acids. The CDR3 sequence: CASSLITDSPLHF. CDR3 bases: TGTGCCAGCAGCTTAATTACGGATTCACCCCTCCACTTT.

The J gene is TRBJ2-5, the V gene TRBV2; 7 nucleotides match TRBD1. The V segment lost 5 bases and the J segment 5 bases; nucleotides outside the gene matches: 11. Germline CDR1 SNHLY, CDR2 FYNNEI. The CDR3 has 15 amino acids. CDR3 residues: CASSLRTGPWETQYF. The CDR3 region has the DNA TGTGCCAGCAGTCTACGGACAGGACCGTGGGAGACCCAGTACTTC. Based on the CDR3 plus reference TRBV2 and TRBJ2-5, the full variable domain is EPEVTQTPSHQVTQMGQEVILRCVPISNHLYFYWYRQILGQKVEFLVSFYNNEISEKSEIFDDQFSVERPDGSNFTLKIRSTKLEDSAMYFCASSLRTGPWETQYFGPGTRLLVL.

The J gene is TRBJ1-1, the V gene TRBV7-3; 7 nucleotides match TRBD1. This CDR3 comprises 14 residues. Looked up from germline, CDR1 is SGHTA and CDR2 is FQGTGA. Trimming cost V 5 bases and J 8 bases; bases outside gene matches: 11. The CDR3 spells CASSPSTGTREAFF. The CDR3 DNA reads TGTGCCAGCAGCCCCTCGACAGGGACGAGGGAAGCTTTCTTT.

The CDR3 DNA reads as TGCAGCGTTGAATCCCGGGGCAGGGGAGAGACCCAGTACTTC. This sequence encodes CSVESRGRGETQYF. The genes are TRBV29-1 and TRBJ2-5; tentatively, D is TRBD1 (6 bases). Germline V gene data show CDR1 as SQVTM and CDR2 as ANQGSEA. There are 14 residues in the CDR3. Trimming shortened V by 2 bases and J by 4 bases, and 14 bases separated the two germline ends.

This clonotype came up many times. CDR3 sequence: CASSGTGETEAFF. The CDR3 DNA reads TGTGCCAGCAGCGGAACAGGGGAGACTGAAGCTTTCTTT. The V gene is TRBV9, the J gene TRBJ1-1; 7 bases align to TRBD1. J lost 5 bases, V lost 3 bases, and 4 bases had no gene match. There are 13 residues in the CDR3. Looked up from germline, CDR1 is SGDLS and CDR2 is YYNGEE.

The J gene is TRBJ2-3, the V gene TRBV4-3, with D hard to call. The CDR3 covers 13 residues. The ends were cut back, 2 bases at V and 3 bases at J, with 6 bases in the middle. Germline V gives CDR1 LGHNA, CDR2 YSLEER. In nucleotides, the CDR3 is TGCGCCAGCAGCCAACATACGACAGATACGCAGTATTTT. Translating it yields CASSQHTTDTQYF.

For this clonotype: Sequence at one end of the junction differs from germline and may be a read error. This rearrangement joins TRBV2 to TRBJ2-1; D is ambiguous. The CDR3 length is 12 residues. Per germline, CDR1 SNHLY and CDR2 FYNNEI. CDR3 sequence reads: CASSGRRDEQFF. The CDR3 nucleotides read TGCGCCAGCAGTGGCCGAAGGGATGAGCAGTTCTTC.

This rearrangement joins TRBV4-3 to TRBJ1-2; D is undetermined. Between the trimmed V and J ends, which lost 0 bases and 5 bases, there was a span of 16 bases. The CDR3 contains 16 residues. From germline, CDR1 is LGHNA and CDR2 YSLEER. The CDR3, as DNA: TGCGCCAGCAGCCAAGATTCGCGTCCGACTCCTTATGGCTACACCTTC. Amino acid sequence: CASSQDSRPTPYGYTF.

This chain joins TRBV12-3 or TRBV12-4 and TRBJ1-2; D gene uncertain. Trimming shortened V by 6 bases and J by 1 base, and 15 bases separated the two germline ends. CDR3 length: 15 residues. The CDR3 loop is CASRGTHEVNYGYTF. The CDR3 coding sequence is TGTGCCAGCAGGGGTACTCATGAGGTTAACTATGGCTACACCTTC.

This chain connects TRBV6-2 or TRBV6-3 to TRBJ2-7; D is unclear. The CDR3 spans 12 residues. Trimming left V 2 bases short and J 6 bases short, with 8 bases between. Germline V gene lookup returns CDR1 MNHEY and CDR2 SVGEGT. In DNA, the CDR3 is TGTGCCAGCAGTTACGGGATTGCCGAGCAGTACTTC. This translates into CASSYGIAEQYF.

Comment on this clonotype: A much larger clone differs by one base, so this may be a read error. This chain connects TRBV3-1 to TRBJ2-1; D is unresolved. The J call could be wrong; TRBJ2-7 is a better fit for the DNA end. In germline, CDR1 is LGHDT, CDR2 YNNKEL (reference sequence). The CDR3 has 12 amino acids. The CDR3 region has the DNA TGTGCCAGCAGCCGGGTCTACAATGAGCAGTACTTC. It codes for CASSRVYNEQYF.

The chain carries TRBV20-1 and TRBJ2-5, with a tentative D call TRBD1 (6 bases). The V gene lost 5 bases and the J gene lost 2 bases, with 6 bases spanning the gap. This CDR3 has 11 residues. Looked up from germline, CDR1 is DFQATT and CDR2 is SNEGSKA (reference sequence). The CDR3 protein is CSAGQQETQYF. CDR3 in DNA: TGCAGTGCTGGACAGCAAGAGACCCAGTACTTC.

The J gene is TRBJ2-3, the V gene TRBV13; a possible D gene is TRBD2 (5 bases). The CDR3 sequence is 15 residues long. CDR1 is PRHDT and CDR2 is FYEKMQ in the germline V gene (reference sequence). Deletions cut 5 bases from V and 0 bases from J, with 12 bases between. The CDR3 DNA reads as TGTGCCAGCAGCAACCGCTGGACTAGCACAGATACGCAGTATTTT. It specifies CASSNRWTSTDTQYF.

This chain joins TRBV9 and TRBJ2-7; D uncertain. The germline V gene has CDR1 SGDLS and CDR2 YYNGEE. V dropped 0 bases and J dropped 2 bases, with 9 bases sitting between them. CDR3 length: 14 residues. The CDR3 DNA follows: TGTGCCAGCAGCGTAGCTCCCCTTACCTACGAGCAGTACTTC. It codes for CASSVAPLTYEQYF.

The chain combines TRBV19 with TRBJ2-1; 14 positions match TRBD2. V dropped 3 bases and J dropped 7; count of bases not matched to a gene: 8. The CDR3 runs to 17 residues. The V gene's germline CDR1 is LNHDA and CDR2 SQIVND (reference sequence). The CDR3 sequence is CASSIPPGLAGDNEQFF. The CDR3 DNA reads TGTGCCAGTAGTATCCCACCGGGACTAGCGGGGGATAATGAGCAGTTCTTC.

This clonotype was picked up a small number of times. The V and J genes are TRBV2 and TRBJ2-3; 11 bases are shared with TRBD1. Germline-derived CDR1 and CDR2 are SNHLY and FYNNEI. V gave up 5 bases and J gave up 3 bases; unmatched junction bases: 7. The CDR3 has 16 residues. The CDR3 sequence: CASSTGRDRGTDTQYF. CDR3 DNA: TGTGCCAGCAGTACGGGGAGGGACAGGGGGACAGATACGCAGTATTTT. Drawing the rest from reference TRBV2 and TRBJ2-3, the complete variable domain is EPEVTQTPSHQVTQMGQEVILRCVPISNHLYFYWYRQILGQKVEFLVSFYNNEISEKSEIFDDQFSVERPDGSNFTLKIRSTKLEDSAMYFCASSTGRDRGTDTQYFGPGTRLTVL.

This clonotype appeared a single time. The gene calls are TRBV20-1 and TRBJ2-1; possible D gene TRBD2, 5 bases. The J call may not be correct, given that the DNA end is closer to TRBJ2-7. The CDR3 runs 14 residues. Looked up from germline, CDR1 is DFQATT and CDR2 is SNEGSKA (reference sequence). The CDR3 here is CSATLAVGYNEQYF. Here the CDR3 DNA reads TGCAGTGCAACCCTAGCAGTGGGCTACAATGAGCAGTACTTC.

This clonotype has a handful of counts. The V gene is TRBV6-2 or TRBV6-3, the J gene TRBJ2-3; D is possibly TRBD2 (5 bases). Trimming removed 0 bases at V and 2 bases at J, with 6 bases between. CDR3 length: 14 residues. Germline CDR1 is MNHEY and CDR2 is SVGEGT. The CDR3 region has the DNA TGTGCCAGCAGTTACTCGGGAGTCACAGATACGCAGTATTTT. Its protein is CASSYSGVTDTQYF.

The chain is built from TRBV7-9 and TRBJ2-2, with D hard to call. Trimming stripped 1 base from V and 5 bases from J, with 11 bases between. This CDR3 spans 15 amino acids. From germline, CDR1 is SEHNR and CDR2 FQNEAQ (reference sequence). CDR3 in amino acids: CASSLENILTGELFF. The CDR3 bases are TGTGCCAGCAGCTTAGAGAACATCTTAACCGGGGAGCTGTTTTTT.

This clonotype came up a few times. This sequence joins TRBV9 and TRBJ1-2, with 8 bases fitting TRBD1. The CDR3 contains 13 residues. V lost 4 bases and J lost 7; bases outside the gene matches: 6. From germline, CDR1 is SGDLS and CDR2 YYNGEE. The CDR3 region has the DNA TGTGCCAGCAGCATCCGGACAGGGAGTGGCTACACCTTC. Amino acid sequence: CASSIRTGSGYTF.

The rearrangement links TRBV6-6 to TRBJ2-1; weak D call: TRBD2 (6 bases). The germline V gene encodes CDR1 MNHNY and CDR2 SVGAGI (reference sequence). V lost 7 bases to trimming and J lost 0 bases, with 16 bases between them. This CDR3 comprises 16 residues. The CDR3 protein is CASTGDSPSSYNEQFF. Written as DNA, the CDR3 is TGTGCCAGCACGGGAGACTCTCCAAGCTCCTACAATGAGCAGTTCTTC.

The V gene is TRBV29-1, the J gene TRBJ2-7, with 7 bases lining up with TRBD2. Germline trimming cut 4 bases from V and 3 bases from J; bases unmatched to any gene: 6. This CDR3 has 13 amino acids. Germline CDR1 reads SQVTM; CDR2 reads ANQGSEA. The CDR3 reads CSVGGGRIYEQYF. The CDR3 nucleotides read TGCAGCGTTGGGGGCGGGAGAATCTACGAGCAGTACTTC.

This clonotype was observed a few times. The chain recombines TRBV20-1 with TRBJ2-5; perhaps TRBD1 as D (6 bases). Trimming removed 8 bases at V and 1 base at J, with 14 bases between. The CDR3 loop spans 13 amino acids. In germline, CDR1 is DFQATT, CDR2 SNEGSKA (reference sequence). The CDR3 protein is CSSQGRGQETQYF. In nucleotides, the CDR3 is TGCAGTTCCCAGGGCAGGGGCCAAGAGACCCAGTACTTC.

The chain has TRBV7-2 and TRBJ1-1; unclear D gene. CDR1 is SGHTA and CDR2 is FQGNSA in the germline V gene. Trimming removed 2 bases at V and 2 bases at J, with 9 bases between. CDR3 length: 14 residues. DNA for the CDR3: TGTGCCAGCAGCTTATCGGACTTTAACACTGAAGCTTTCTTT. This codes for CASSLSDFNTEAFF. The full variable domain, rest sourced from reference TRBV7-2 and TRBJ1-1, is GAGVSQSPSNKVTEKGKDVELRCDPISGHTALYWYRQSLGQGLEFLIYFQGNSAPDKSGLPSDRFSAERTGGSVSTLTIQRTQQEDSAVYLCASSLSDFNTEAFFGQGTRLTVV.

This chain links TRBV6-6 with TRBJ2-7, with 10 bases aligning to TRBD2. The CDR3 length is 15 residues. Germline assignment: CDR1 MNHNY and CDR2 SVGAGI (reference sequence). Trimming at V came to 2 bases and at J to 1 base, leaving 2 bases not matched to a gene. The chain's CDR3 is CASSYRLAGSYEQYF. For the CDR3, the DNA is TGTGCCAGCAGTTACAGACTAGCGGGTTCCTACGAGCAGTACTTC.

About this clonotype: A much larger clone differs by one base, so this may be a read error. The chain couples TRBV7-3 to TRBJ2-1; TRBD1 matches 8 bases. V lost 4 bases, J lost 4 bases, and 0 bases stayed unmatched. This CDR3 has 13 amino acids. Germline CDR1 reads SGHTA; CDR2 reads FQGTGA. CDR3 nucleotides: TGTGCCAGCAGCTGGACAGGGTACAATGAGCAGTTCTTC. This codes for CASSWTGYNEQFF.

This clonotype showed up just a few times. The J gene is TRBJ1-6, the V gene TRBV12-3 or TRBV12-4, with D possibly being TRBD1 (5 bases). Deletions cut 8 bases from V and 14 bases from J, with 19 bases between. CDR3 size: 13 residues. CDR3 nucleotides: TGTGCCAGCTCCGGGACCGGGGTATCGTCCCTCCACTTT. This translates into CASSGTGVSSLHF.

The chain joins TRBV7-3 to TRBJ2-1, with D tentatively TRBD2 (5 bases). CDR3 length: 14 amino acids. Germline V gene data show CDR1 as SGHTA and CDR2 as FQGTGA. Trimming pared 5 bases from V and 7 bases from J, leaving 15 bases between. The CDR3 reads CASSPGGWVNEQFF. CDR3 DNA: TGTGCCAGCAGCCCCGGCGGGTGGGTTAATGAGCAGTTCTTC.